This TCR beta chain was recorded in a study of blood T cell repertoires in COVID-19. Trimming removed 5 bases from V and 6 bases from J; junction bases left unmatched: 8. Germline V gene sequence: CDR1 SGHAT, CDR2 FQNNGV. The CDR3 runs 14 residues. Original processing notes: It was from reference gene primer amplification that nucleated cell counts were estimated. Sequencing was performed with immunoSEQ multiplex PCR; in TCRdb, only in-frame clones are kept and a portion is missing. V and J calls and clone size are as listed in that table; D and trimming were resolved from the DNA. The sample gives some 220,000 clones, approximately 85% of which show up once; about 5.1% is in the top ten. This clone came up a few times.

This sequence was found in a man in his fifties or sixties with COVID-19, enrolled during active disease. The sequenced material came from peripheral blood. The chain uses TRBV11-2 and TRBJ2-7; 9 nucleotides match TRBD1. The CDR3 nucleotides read TGTGCCAGCAGCCACCGGGACAGGGCGGCCGAGCAGTACTTC. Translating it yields CASSHRDRAAEQYF.